The source of this TCR beta chain is a study of blood T cell repertoires in COVID-19. The overall study: From the United States, Italy and Spain came samples of acute and convalescent COVID-19.

Living in 20 to 30 US areas, the participants were between 18 and 89 years of age. The CDR3 runs 14 residues. Germline V gene lookup returns CDR1 MDHEN and CDR2 SYDVKM. V lost 7 bases and J 4 bases, leaving 14 bases between the germline ends. Source study methods: Using reference gene primer amplification, nucleated cell counts were estimated. Clones were read by immunoSEQ multiplex PCR, and TCRdb kept only the in-frame ones, dropping some. V and J calls plus clone size are reproduced from that table; the DNA served to infer D and trimming. The sample lists roughly 140,000 clones, roughly 84% occurring once.

The TCR originated in a man between 50 and 59 years old in a cohort exposed to, infected with or recovered from COVID-19 (not recorded which). The rearrangement links TRBV28 to TRBJ1-5, with D possibly TRBD1 on 6 matching bases. Specimen: PBMCs or T cells enriched from blood (not recorded which). The CDR3 protein is CASTMGTGNQPQHF. As DNA, the CDR3 is TGTGCCAGCACCATGGGTACAGGGAATCAGCCCCAGCATTTT.